This T cell receptor beta chain was identified in a study of breast tumors, draining lymph nodes, adjacent tissues. TCRdb redid the calling of the multiplex PCR reads with MiXCR, one entry per CDR3 protein. The sample shows fewer than 300,000 distinct CDR3 sequences, approximately 31% of them seen only once. Axillary draining lymph nodes of breast cancer patients supplied the node samples. The CDR3 has 15 residues. The germline V gene has CDR1 MDHEN and CDR2 SYDVKM. A word on this clonotype: A clone one base away is much larger, so this may be a read error.

Sequencing was performed on axillary lymph node tissue. The chain employs TRBV28 and TRBJ1-5; unclear D gene. The sequence derives from a female donor with breast cancer. Some clones in this sample may be carry-over from other donors' samples. The CDR3 DNA reads as TGTGCCGGCAGTCGGGAACGGGCCCTCAATCAGCCCCAGCATTTT. Translating gives CAGSRERALNQPQHF.